This T cell receptor (beta chain) was profiled in a study of T cells in Graves' hyperthyroidism and ophthalmopathy. This CDR3 comprises 14 residues. The ends were cut back, 3 bases at V and 2 bases at J, with 9 bases in the middle. Germline V gene data show CDR1 as SGHTA and CDR2 as FQGNSA. Researchers amplified the TCR beta CDR3 regions from RNA transcripts. When the TCR CDR3 underwent first-round RT-PCR, the HTBI primer set was used. Via MiXCR, TCRdb re-called the multiplex PCR reads, giving one row per CDR3 protein. The profile shows around 600,000 distinct CDR3 sequences, 13% to 15% of them singletons. Whole-study results and caveats: Classification by a 13 V-J model distinguished ophthalmopathy from stable hyperthyroidism. Model-based prediction identified ophthalmopathy a median 6.5 months prior to its onset. Researchers found most expanded thyroid clonotypes above 0.001 in blood as well.

This clonotype was picked up many times. Its antigen is still unknown. The chain joins TRBV7-2 to TRBJ2-3; D remains unclear. Sequenced material: blood. This receptor was identified in a woman aged 45-59 years with Graves' ophthalmopathy. CDR3 nucleotides: TGTGCCAGCAGCTTTAGGGCAAACACAGATACGCAGTATTTT. The encoded protein is CASSFRANTDTQYF.